This paragraph covers one T cell receptor beta chain sequence. This sample is drawn from a study of T cells after yellow fever vaccination. Findings of the study overall: Contamination by abundant bulk-population clonotypes could be present in FACS-sorted repertoires. Post-booster repertoires contained most primary-vaccination clones again (around 97% CD4, approximately 88% CD8). The secondary T-cell response peaked on day 5, not day 15, but was weaker.

TCR cDNA, made by 5'RACE template switching, carried an added universal primer site and UMIs. TCRdb ran MiXCR on the 5' RACE reads and lists one entry per CDR3 protein. This sample has 45,000 to 65,000 distinct CDR3 sequences, with 6.6% found just once. This CDR3 has 15 residues. CDR1 and CDR2 (germline): LGHNA, YSLEER. Trimming took 1 base from V and 4 from J; bases not matched to a gene: 6. This receptor was identified in a man aged 18 to 30 who received the YFV17D yellow fever vaccine. This chain links TRBV4-3 with TRBJ1-1, with 7 nucleotides matching TRBD1. The specimen comprised CD8+ T cells not binding an NS4B(214-222) dextramer, sorted from PBMCs, sampled 45 days after the first yellow fever vaccination. The CDR3 DNA sequence: TGCGCCAGCAGCCAAGGGGTTCACAGGGGCACTGAAGCTTTCTTT. Its translation: CASSQGVHRGTEAFF.